The source of this T cell receptor beta chain is a study of radiotherapy plus CTLA-4 blockade in lung cancer listed by TCRdb under 2018. Study-level background: Objective responses occurred in about 19% of enrolled patients, and 30% to 40% achieved disease control. Study-wide conclusions, independent of this receptor: Increased serum interferon-beta after radiation, together with early dynamic changes in blood T cell clones, were reported to be the strongest predictors of response. After treatment with radiotherapy and ipilimumab, TCR clones that originated in tumors expanded in peripheral blood.

From its cysteine to its phenylalanine, the CDR3 spans 14 amino acids. CDR3 DNA only is kept here, 42 bases in frame from base 1. Reading the germline V gene gives CDR1 MGHRA and CDR2 YSYEKL. V gives up 8 bases and J gives up 0 bases, and the segment between their germline ends measures 11 bases. The study evaluated CTLA-4 blockade (ipilimumab) given together with focal radiation therapy in patients who had chemo-refractory metastatic non-small-cell lung cancer. A word on this clone: Its antigen has not been determined. No much larger clone exists at a distance of one base, and base qualities are not known.

Library construction relied on the immunoSEQ multiplex PCR assay. Imported from immuneACCESS, the table was reduced by TCRdb to in-frame sequences with V and J called. These copies leave out some clones; in studies compared against another copy, an unresolved V gene accounts for under half, and the cause of the remainder is not known. Here the sample has over 100,000 clones; 81% occur a single time. 2.5% to 3.5% of the sample belongs to the ten largest clones. The sequence was collected from a human donor with non-small cell lung cancer that progressed on radiotherapy plus ipilimumab. Some clones in this sample may be carry-over from other donors' samples. The input for sequencing was peripheral blood, taken from a patient treated with radiotherapy plus ipilimumab. Recombination linked TRBV4-1 to TRBJ2-1, with TRBD2 as a weak D call on 5 bases. The CDR3 region has the sequence CASQRGSSYNEQFF. The base sequence is TGCGCCAGCCAACGGGGTTCCTCCTACAATGAGCAGTTCTTC.